This T cell receptor (beta chain) was identified during a study of shared clonotypes between healthy human individuals. CD45RO negativity and positive selection for CCR7 defined naive CD8 cells, a population that excluded terminally differentiated effector memory CD45RA+ cells. A remark on this clone: Its cognate antigen is unknown.

There are 16 residues in the CDR3. Losses at the gene ends were 5 bases for V and 0 bases for J; bases not matched to a gene: 6. Germline CDR1 is MGHDK and CDR2 is SYGVNS. Study conclusions and caveats: Compared with clonotypes that all four donors shared, non-shared clonotypes had lower generation probabilities.

Some clones are missing from TCRdb's copy, which holds only in-frame ones; the method was immunoSEQ multiplex PCR. In the table there are some 2 million clones, 85% to 95% of which are singletons. The sequence derives from a man aged 18 to 30 in good health. The sample comprised naive CD8+ T cells sorted from blood. The V and J genes are TRBV25-1 and TRBJ2-1; 8 positions agree with TRBD2. The CDR3 region is CASSPKRGSSYNEQFF. CDR3 DNA: TGTGCCAGCAGTCCCAAGCGGGGGAGCTCCTACAATGAGCAGTTCTTC.